The 8 T cell receptor beta chains given below trace back to one sample, sequenced in a study of T cell responses to AZD1222 COVID-19 vaccine. The repertoire was sequenced with immunoSEQ multiplex PCR; TCRdb's copy has only in-frame clones and lacks some. The sample holds some 78,000 clones; around four fifths are singletons and the top ten take 1.3%. Sequences were derived from peripheral blood, sampled 28 days after the second AZD1222 dose. The receptors were gathered from an adult who received the AZD1222 COVID-19 vaccine.

This chain links TRBV29-1 with TRBJ1-1; 7 bases map to TRBD1. Trimming removed 3 bases from V and 6 bases from J; junction bases left unmatched: 7. The CDR3 is 13 residues long. CDR1 SQVTM and CDR2 ANQGSEA come from the germline V gene. CDR3 sequence reads: CSVDTGDEAEAFF. Here the CDR3 DNA reads TGCAGCGTTGATACAGGGGACGAGGCTGAAGCTTTCTTT.

This clone has just one count. DNA for the CDR3: TGTGCCAGCAGCTTAAGGTTGCTAGGCTGGAATGAGCAGTTCTTC. Its protein is CASSLRLLGWNEQFF. The chain joins TRBV7-9 to TRBJ2-1, with D uncertain. V dropped 2 bases and J dropped 7 bases, with 15 bases sitting between them. The length of the CDR3 is 15 residues. CDR1 and CDR2 from the germline V gene are SEHNR and FQNEAQ (reference sequence).

The chain joins TRBV27 to TRBJ2-7; TRBD2 matches at 11 bases. This CDR3 region has 16 residues. V shed 3 bases and J 1 base; nucleotides not matched to a gene: 5. Per the germline V gene, CDR1 is MNHEY and CDR2 is SMNVEV (reference sequence). The CDR3, as DNA: TGTGCCAGCAGTTTTCTAGCGGGAGGTATGTCCTACGAGCAGTACTTC. Translation gives CASSFLAGGMSYEQYF.

The chain is built from TRBV6-4 and TRBJ2-2, with 10 bases that match TRBD1. The J segment lost 1 base and the V segment lost 6 bases, leaving 2 bases of the junction unmatched. Germline loops: CDR1 MRHNA, CDR2 SNTAGT. There are 15 residues in the CDR3. The CDR3 DNA reads as TGTGCCAGCAGAAGGACAGGGGGGAACACCGGGGAGCTGTTTTTT. This gives the protein CASRRTGGNTGELFF.

V usage is TRBV6-4 and J usage is TRBJ1-1; maybe TRBD1 (5 bases). Germline V gene data show CDR1 as MRHNA and CDR2 as SNTAGT. The CDR3 length is 14 residues. V shed 6 bases and J shed 6 bases, with 17 bases lying between them. This CDR3 reads CASRGRDLDSEAFF. CDR3 coding DNA: TGTGCCAGCAGAGGGAGGGACCTGGACTCTGAAGCTTTCTTT.

V usage is TRBV6-2 or TRBV6-3 and J usage is TRBJ1-2; 12 bases map to TRBD1. Germline V gene lookup returns CDR1 MNHEY and CDR2 SVGEGT. Germline trimming cut 2 bases from V and 4 bases from J; bases unmatched to any gene: 11. This CDR3 is 18 amino acids long. In DNA, the CDR3 is TGTGCCAGCAGTTACGGGGCAAGGGACAGGGGGCGAATCTATGGCTACACCTTC. Its protein product is CASSYGARDRGRIYGYTF.

The rearrangement uses TRBV3-1 (or the pseudogene TRBV3-2) and TRBJ1-3, with D hard to call. The CDR3 is 15 residues long. V lost 1 base, J lost 0 bases, and 7 bases lay in between. The V gene's germline CDR1 is LGHDT and CDR2 YNNKEL (reference sequence). This chain's CDR3 is CASSQGHNSGNTIYF. The CDR3 bases are TGTGCCAGCAGCCAAGGACACAACTCTGGAAACACCATATATTTT.

This clone occurred once. This chain connects TRBV10-3 to TRBJ1-3; 8 bases map to TRBD1. There are 15 residues in the CDR3. The V gene's germline CDR1 is ENHRY and CDR2 SYGVKD. V gave up 2 bases and J gave up 3 bases; unmatched junction bases: 3. CDR3 DNA: TGTGCCATCAGTGAGACAGGGGGTGATGGAAACACCATATATTTT. Protein sequence: CAISETGGDGNTIYF.